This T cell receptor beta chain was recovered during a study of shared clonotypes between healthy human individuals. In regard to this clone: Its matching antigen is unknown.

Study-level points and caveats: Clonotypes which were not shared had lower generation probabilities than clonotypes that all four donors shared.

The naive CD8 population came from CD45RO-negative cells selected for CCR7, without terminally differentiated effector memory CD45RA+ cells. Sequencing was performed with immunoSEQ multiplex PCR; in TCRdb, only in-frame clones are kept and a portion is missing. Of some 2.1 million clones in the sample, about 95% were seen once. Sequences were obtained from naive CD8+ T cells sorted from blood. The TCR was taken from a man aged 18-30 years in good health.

The CDR3 spells CASSLGASGEQYF. The CDR3 bases are TGTGCCAGCAGTTTAGGGGCCTCGGGCGAGCAGTACTTC. V gene TRBV27 combines with J gene TRBJ2-7; D perhaps matches TRBD1 (5 bases). Germline assignment: CDR1 MNHEY and CDR2 SMNVEV (reference sequence). The V gene lost 2 bases and the J gene lost 6 bases, with 11 bases spanning the gap. This CDR3 comprises 13 residues.